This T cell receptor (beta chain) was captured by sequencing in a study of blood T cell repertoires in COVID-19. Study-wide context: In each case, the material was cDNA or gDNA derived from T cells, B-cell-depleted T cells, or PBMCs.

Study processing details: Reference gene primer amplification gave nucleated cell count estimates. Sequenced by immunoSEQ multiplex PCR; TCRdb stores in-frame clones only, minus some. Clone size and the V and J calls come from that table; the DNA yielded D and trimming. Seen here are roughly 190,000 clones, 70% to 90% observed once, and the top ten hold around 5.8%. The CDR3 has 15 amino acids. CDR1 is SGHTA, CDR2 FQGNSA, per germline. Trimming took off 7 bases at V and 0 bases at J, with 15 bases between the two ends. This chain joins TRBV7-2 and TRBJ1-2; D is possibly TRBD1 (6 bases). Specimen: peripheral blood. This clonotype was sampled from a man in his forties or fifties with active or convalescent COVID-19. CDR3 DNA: TGTGCCAGCAAAGTGACTGGGGGCCCTAACTATGGCTACACCTTC. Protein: CASKVTGGPNYGYTF.